The clone carrying this T cell receptor beta chain has more than one count but fewer than ten. This sample stems from a study of T cells in Graves' hyperthyroidism and ophthalmopathy. Amplified TCR beta CDR3 regions came from RNA transcripts. The study used the HTBI primer set for a first-round RT-PCR of the TCR CDR3. TCRdb ran MiXCR on the multiplex PCR reads and lists one entry per CDR3 protein. Of about 610,000 distinct CDR3 sequences detected, 14% to 15% appear once; the ten largest clones hold 3.5% to 4.5%. Clinical symptoms, serum thyroxine, TRAb, thyroid ultrasound and orbital computed tomography established diagnosis. Each 10 ml fresh peripheral blood draw supplied the PBMCs. The germline V gene encodes CDR1 MGHRA and CDR2 YSYEKL. This CDR3 spans 16 amino acids. After removal of 0 bases from V and 5 bases from J, the junction contained 8 bases not matched to a gene.

The chain uses TRBV4-1 and TRBJ1-1, with 8 nucleotides matching TRBD1. Source material: blood. The clonotype was recovered from a middle-aged woman with Graves' ophthalmopathy. CDR3 DNA: TGCGCCAGCAGCCAAGAGATGAGACAGGGGTGGACTGAAGCTTTCTTT. Residues: CASSQEMRQGWTEAFF.